Shown below are 28 T cell receptor beta chains from a single sample sequenced in a study of T cell changes during pregnancy in multiple sclerosis. Clones were sequenced by immunoSEQ multiplex PCR, and TCRdb holds only the in-frame ones, with some missing. The sample has tens of thousands of clones; approximately 90% are singletons. The material sequenced was peripheral blood, taken after pregnancy. These receptors all stem from a female donor with multiple sclerosis, enrolled in a pregnancy study.

This chain connects TRBV6-4 to TRBJ2-3, with 8 bases identical to TRBD2. V shed 5 bases, J shed 0 bases, and the junction held 4 bases outside the gene matches. There are 15 residues in the CDR3. Looked up from germline, CDR1 is MRHNA and CDR2 is SNTAGT. This chain's CDR3 is CASSFTSGSTDTQYF. As DNA, the CDR3 is TGTGCCAGCAGTTTTACTAGCGGTAGCACAGATACGCAGTATTTT.

V gene TRBV5-1 combines with J gene TRBJ2-7; maybe TRBD1 (5 bases). V dropped 0 bases and J dropped 3 bases, with 13 bases sitting between them. Germline assignment: CDR1 SGHRS and CDR2 YFSETQ. This CDR3 has 15 residues. DNA of the CDR3: TGCGCCAGCAGCTTGGGATCCGACAGCTTCTACGAGCAGTACTTC. Protein product: CASSLGSDSFYEQYF.

J is TRBJ1-1 and V is TRBV25-1, with 9 bases fitting TRBD1. The CDR3 runs 14 residues. Germline-derived CDR1 and CDR2 are MGHDK and SYGVNS. V dropped 6 bases and J dropped 1; count of bases not matched to a gene: 3. In DNA, the CDR3 is TGTGCCAGCAGGGAGGGACAGGGGAACACTGAAGCTTTCTTT. Translating it yields CASREGQGNTEAFF.

The V call is TRBV28, the J call TRBJ2-7, with D perhaps TRBD1 (6 bases). The CDR3 runs 16 residues. Germline CDR1 reads MDHEN; CDR2 reads SYDVKM. Trimming took off 5 bases at V and 2 bases at J, with 19 bases between the two ends. The CDR3 DNA reads TGTGCCAGCAGTCCATATAGATCCGGGACAACCTACGAGCAGTACTTC. The encoded protein is CASSPYRSGTTYEQYF.

The rearrangement links TRBV7-2 to TRBJ2-1; 7 bases agree with TRBD1. The germline CDR1 and CDR2 sequences are SGHTA and FQGNSA. This CDR3 has 15 amino acids. J gave up 0 bases and V 2 bases, and 1 base lay outside the gene matches. CDR3 nucleotide sequence: TGTGCCAGCAGCTTATCAGGGGGCTCCTACAATGAGCAGTTCTTC. The encoded protein is CASSLSGGSYNEQFF.

Only a few counts were recorded for this clone. Germline is not matched at one junction end, which may reflect a read error. The V call is TRBV2, the J call TRBJ2-5, with 7 bases identical to TRBD2. Germline V gene lookup returns CDR1 SNHLY and CDR2 FYNNEI. There are 14 residues in the CDR3. CDR3 residues: CASKPTSVQGTQYF. The CDR3 DNA is TGTGCCAGCAAACCAACTAGCGTTCAAGGGACCCAGTACTTC.

The chain has TRBV4-1 and TRBJ2-5; 8 nucleotides line up with TRBD2. Germline V gene sequence: CDR1 MGHRA, CDR2 YSYEKL. There are 16 residues in the CDR3. V shed 2 bases and J 5 bases; nucleotides not matched to a gene: 10. CDR3 residues: CASSQNLAGSWETQYF. The CDR3 DNA reads TGCGCCAGCAGCCAAAACTTAGCGGGGAGTTGGGAGACCCAGTACTTC.

The table lists this clone with a few counts. The chain couples TRBV10-2 to TRBJ1-1, with D perhaps matching TRBD1 (5 bases). The CDR3 sequence is 13 residues long. V lost 0 bases to trimming and J lost 14 bases, with 16 bases between them. Germline V gene lookup returns CDR1 WSHSY and CDR2 SAAADI. The CDR3 DNA reads TGCGCCAGCAGTGAGTCAGGCGGGGCGATATGGTTCTTT. Translation: CASSESGGAIWFF.

The chain is built from TRBV10-2 and TRBJ2-3; TRBD2 aligns across 9 bases. V gave up 5 bases and J gave up 3 bases; unmatched junction bases: 9. Germline V gene sequence: CDR1 WSHSY, CDR2 SAAADI. The CDR3 has 16 amino acids. CDR3 protein: CASSQGVLAGTDTQYF. In nucleotides, the CDR3 is TGCGCCAGCAGTCAAGGGGTTCTAGCGGGGACAGATACGCAGTATTTT.

The CDR3 loop is CASSQDWASGRAVDNEQFF. CDR3 sequence (DNA): TGCGCCAGCAGCCAAGATTGGGCTAGCGGGAGGGCCGTAGACAATGAGCAGTTCTTC. The chain has TRBV4-3 and TRBJ2-1; TRBD2 matches 12 bases. J gave up 5 bases and V 0 bases, and 11 bases lay outside the gene matches. This CDR3 is 19 amino acids long. Per germline, CDR1 LGHNA and CDR2 YSLEER.

In its sample, this clone was seen once. The chain uses TRBV6-1 and TRBJ2-7; 8 bases match TRBD1. V lost 5 bases to trimming and J lost 0 bases; unmatched junction nucleotides: 6. The CDR3 sequence is 15 residues long. Germline-derived CDR1 and CDR2 are MNHNS and SASEGT. The CDR3 loop reads CASSKDRDGSYEQYF. The CDR3 DNA sequence: TGTGCCAGCAGTAAGGACAGGGACGGCTCCTACGAGCAGTACTTC.

This sequence joins TRBV25-1 and TRBJ2-7; TRBD1 matches at 8 bases. The V and J ends lost 6 bases and 2 bases, in that order; junction bases with no gene match: 6. This CDR3 contains 14 residues. Germline CDR1 reads MGHDK; CDR2 reads SYGVNS. The CDR3 DNA is TGTGCCAGCAGCCCCGGGACAGGAACCTACGAGCAGTACTTC. Its translation is CASSPGTGTYEQYF.

The rearrangement uses TRBV5-1 and TRBJ1-1; 9 bases are shared with TRBD1. The germline V gene has CDR1 SGHRS and CDR2 YFSETQ. CDR3 size: 14 residues. J gave up 3 bases and V 4 bases, and 4 bases lay outside the gene matches. Here the CDR3 DNA reads TGCGCCAGCAGCACCAGGACAGGGGACACTGAAGCTTTCTTT. This translates into CASSTRTGDTEAFF.

V gene TRBV6-5 combines with J gene TRBJ2-1; D not resolved. CDR3 length: 15 amino acids. CDR1 and CDR2 from the germline V gene are MNHEY and SVGAGI. Deletions cut 6 bases from V and 3 bases from J, with 15 bases between. CDR3 sequence reads: CASSTQSPLYNEQFF. The DNA for the CDR3 is TGTGCCAGCAGCACACAGAGCCCCCTCTACAATGAGCAGTTCTTC.

The rearrangement uses TRBV5-6 and TRBJ1-2; TRBD1 matches 7 bases. The V and J ends lost 4 bases and 8 bases, in that order; junction bases with no gene match: 8. Germline V gives CDR1 SGHDT, CDR2 YYEEEE. The CDR3 runs to 13 residues. CDR3 loop: CASSARQGGGYTF. As DNA, the CDR3 is TGTGCCAGCAGCGCGAGACAGGGAGGAGGCTACACCTTC. Combining the CDR3 with reference TRBV5-6 and TRBJ1-2 gives the whole variable domain DAGVTQSPTHLIKTRGQQVTLRCSPKSGHDTVSWYQQALGQGPQFIFQYYEEEERQRGNFPDRFSGHQFPNYSSELNVNALLLGDSALYLCASSARQGGGYTFGSGTRLTVV.

V usage is TRBV30 and J usage is TRBJ2-6, with a weak D call TRBD2 (6 bases). This CDR3 comprises 15 residues. The germline CDR1 and CDR2 sequences are GTSNPN and SVGIG (reference sequence). Between the trimmed V and J ends, which lost 1 base and 6 bases, there was a span of 13 bases. CDR3: CAWSGGGVKANVLTF. In DNA form, the CDR3 reads TGTGCCTGGAGTGGGGGAGGTGTCAAGGCCAACGTCCTGACTTTC.

The chain carries TRBV6-5 and TRBJ2-7, with TRBD2 matching over 8 bases. This CDR3 spans 12 amino acids. Germline V gene data show CDR1 as MNHEY and CDR2 as SVGAGI. The V and J ends lost 4 bases and 6 bases, in that order; junction bases with no gene match: 2. DNA for the CDR3: TGTGCCAGCAGTTCGGGAGGGCTCGAGCAGTACTTC. This sequence encodes CASSSGGLEQYF.

This clone appeared once. The V and J genes are TRBV30 and TRBJ2-1, with 8 bases identical to TRBD2. CDR3 length: 14 residues. The germline V gene encodes CDR1 GTSNPN and CDR2 SVGIG (reference sequence). V lost 0 bases, J lost 9 bases, and 7 bases stayed unmatched. The CDR3 loop reads CAWSVQAGVGEQFF. The CDR3 DNA reads TGTGCCTGGAGTGTACAAGCGGGAGTGGGTGAGCAGTTCTTC.

This chain links TRBV4-1 with TRBJ2-1; 8 bases map to TRBD1. CDR3 length equals 17 residues. Germline V CDR1 and CDR2: MGHRA, YSYEKL. The J segment lost 4 bases and the V segment lost 4 bases, leaving 12 bases of the junction unmatched. The CDR3 DNA is TGCGCCAGCAGCCCAGATAAAGTTCAGGGGGCATACAATGAGCAGTTCTTC. As protein: CASSPDKVQGAYNEQFF.

V usage is TRBV6-1 and J usage is TRBJ1-4; D may be TRBD1 (5 bases). V shed 8 bases and J shed 5 bases, with 12 bases lying between them. Germline-derived CDR1 and CDR2 are MNHNS and SASEGT. There are 13 residues in the CDR3. This CDR3 reads CASFGGVNEKLFF. The CDR3 DNA sequence: TGTGCCAGCTTTGGGGGGGTCAATGAAAAACTGTTTTTT.

This chain joins TRBV16 and TRBJ1-5, with a weak D call TRBD1 (6 bases). The germline CDR1 and CDR2 sequences are KGHSY and FQNENV. CDR3 length equals 15 residues. The germline V and J ends were trimmed by 4 bases and 7 bases, with 17 bases remaining between them. This CDR3 reads CASSRGGRGLQPQHF. The CDR3 DNA reads TGTGCCAGCAGCCGGGGCGGCAGGGGATTACAGCCCCAGCATTTT.

This clone was observed many times. The rearrangement joins TRBV6-1 to TRBJ2-2, with TRBD2 matching 8 bases. Germline CDR1 MNHNS, CDR2 SASEGT. This CDR3 is 14 amino acids long. With 3 bases clipped from V and 3 bases from J, the junction kept 0 bases outside the gene matches. This CDR3 reads CASSEGLDTGELFF. In DNA form, the CDR3 reads TGTGCCAGCAGTGAGGGACTAGACACCGGGGAGCTGTTTTTT.

The chain links TRBV5-4 to TRBJ1-1; the match to TRBD1 covers 7 bases. Losses at the gene ends were 4 bases for V and 11 bases for J; bases not matched to a gene: 8. CDR3 size: 12 residues. Germline loops: CDR1 SGHNT, CDR2 YYREEE (reference sequence). In DNA, the CDR3 is TGTGCCAGCAGCCCGAGACAGGGTGACGCTTTCTTT. As protein: CASSPRQGDAFF.

The chain uses TRBV27 and TRBJ2-3, with 11 positions matching TRBD1. The CDR3 covers 17 residues. J lost 6 bases, V lost 5 bases, and 13 bases had no gene match. Germline lookup yields CDR1 MNHEY and CDR2 SMNVEV (reference sequence). In DNA form, the CDR3 reads TGTGCCAGCAGTCCATCACTAGGGGACAGGGGGGTGGATACGCAGTATTTT. This translates into CASSPSLGDRGVDTQYF.

The chain has TRBV6-4 and TRBJ1-1; 10 positions match TRBD1. V gave up 1 base and J gave up 10 bases; unmatched junction bases: 0. Germline V gives CDR1 MRHNA, CDR2 SNTAGT. This CDR3 is built from 12 residues. CDR3 nucleotide sequence: TGTGCCAGCAGTGACTGGACAGGGGGAGCTTTCTTT. It specifies CASSDWTGGAFF.

This clone was counted at least ten times. The rearrangement links TRBV29-1 to TRBJ1-4, with 8 bases matching TRBD1. The CDR3 contains 13 residues. V lost 6 bases and J lost 8; bases outside the gene matches: 8. Germline CDR1 reads SQVTM; CDR2 reads ANQGSEA. CDR3 DNA: TGCAGCGTGGAGACAGGGGCAGGGGAAAAACTGTTTTTT. Residues: CSVETGAGEKLFF.

The gene calls are TRBV30 and TRBJ1-2; D not resolved. Germline V gene lookup returns CDR1 GTSNPN and CDR2 SVGIG (reference sequence). V was shortened by 0 bases and J by 0 bases, with 8 bases between the two germline ends. The CDR3 runs to 14 residues. The CDR3 region is CAWSVNSPNYGYTF. In nucleotides, the CDR3 is TGTGCCTGGAGTGTAAACAGCCCTAACTATGGCTACACCTTC.

The chain recombines TRBV11-2 with TRBJ2-7; TRBD1 aligns across 8 bases. This CDR3 has 14 residues. Trimming cost V 3 bases and J 6 bases; bases outside gene matches: 7. The germline V gene has CDR1 SGHAT and CDR2 FQNNGV. DNA of the CDR3: TGTGCCAGCAGCTTGGGACAGGCGGTTACCGAGCAGTACTTC. This sequence encodes CASSLGQAVTEQYF.